These 14 T cell receptor beta chains came from one sample sequenced in a study of blood T cell repertoires in COVID-19. The table came from immunoSEQ multiplex PCR; TCRdb's copy has only in-frame clones and leaves some out. The profile shows 150,000 to 200,000 clones, 75% to 80% of them singletons. The sequencing sample was made of peripheral blood. The receptors here all came from an older woman with acute or convalescent COVID-19.

The rearrangement links TRBV10-1 to TRBJ1-6; D gene unclear. Germline CDR1 WNHNN, CDR2 SYGVQD (reference sequence). CDR3 length equals 14 residues. V lost 2 bases, J lost 7 bases, and 9 bases lay in between. The CDR3 DNA is TGCGCCAGCAGTGAGCAAAGCGGGAATTCACCCCTCCACTTT. The encoded protein is CASSEQSGNSPLHF.

CDR3 protein: CASSYLAATGELFF. The CDR3 region has the DNA TGTGCCAGCAGTTACCTTGCGGCCACCGGGGAGCTGTTTTTT. The V and J genes are TRBV6-2 or TRBV6-3 and TRBJ2-2; no reliable D call. V was pared by 2 bases and J by 4 bases, with 8 bases between. The CDR3 extends over 14 amino acids. Germline assignment: CDR1 MNHEY and CDR2 SVGEGT.

V usage is TRBV5-6 and J usage is TRBJ2-1; 10 bases map to TRBD1. From germline, CDR1 is SGHDT and CDR2 YYEEEE. After removal of 4 bases from V and 7 bases from J, the junction contained 8 bases not matched to a gene. The CDR3 sequence is 15 residues long. CDR3 protein: CASSLDRGLVNEQFF. Here the CDR3 DNA reads TGTGCCAGCAGCCTCGACAGGGGGCTGGTAAATGAGCAGTTCTTC.

V and J are TRBV6-1 and TRBJ2-4, with 8 bases matching TRBD2. V shed 4 bases and J 2 bases; nucleotides not matched to a gene: 13. Germline CDR1 and CDR2: MNHNS and SASEGT. The CDR3 totals 18 residues. The CDR3 loop is CASSVLREAPISKNIQYF. The CDR3 DNA sequence: TGTGCCAGCAGTGTTCTGCGGGAGGCCCCCATTTCCAAAAACATTCAGTACTTC.

The V and J genes are TRBV13 and TRBJ2-1; 7 nucleotides line up with TRBD2. CDR1 PRHDT and CDR2 FYEKMQ come from the germline V gene (reference sequence). The length of the CDR3 is 14 residues. The V gene end was trimmed by 8 bases and the J gene end by 5 bases; junction bases not matched to a gene: 9. In DNA form, the CDR3 reads TGTGCCAGCCTCGGGGCTAGCGGTAACAATGAGCAGTTCTTC. Its protein is CASLGASGNNEQFF.

The chain uses TRBV30 and TRBJ1-6, with unresolved D. V shed 2 bases and J shed 7 bases, with 9 bases lying between them. The CDR3 spans 13 residues. CDR1 GTSNPN and CDR2 SVGIG come from the germline V gene (reference sequence). CDR3 loop: CAWSSQANSPLHF. The CDR3 region has the DNA TGTGCCTGGAGTAGTCAGGCGAATTCACCCCTCCACTTT.

This chain links TRBV10-3 with TRBJ2-7; the match to TRBD2 covers 9 bases. After removal of 3 bases from V and 4 bases from J, the junction contained 4 bases not matched to a gene. Germline values: CDR1 ENHRY, CDR2 SYGVKD. The CDR3 length is 14 residues. As DNA, the CDR3 is TGTGCCATCAGTGATTCTAGCGGGAAGTACGAGCAGTACTTC. It yields the protein CAISDSSGKYEQYF.

This rearrangement joins TRBV3-1 (or the pseudogene TRBV3-2) to TRBJ1-1; the D is unclear. CDR1 is LGHDT and CDR2 is YNNKEL in the germline V gene (reference sequence). Trimming removed 2 bases from V and 5 bases from J, with 12 bases in between. This CDR3 contains 14 residues. In DNA form, the CDR3 reads TGTGCCAGCAGCCAAAATTCGGGGTTTACTGAAGCTTTCTTT. Protein: CASSQNSGFTEAFF.

CDR3 DNA sequence: TGTGCCAGTATCGGCCTCCGGGACAACGCTTTAGATTCTGGGATTGGCTACACCTTC. Translating gives CASIGLRDNALDSGIGYTF. This sequence joins TRBV19 and TRBJ1-2; a possible D gene is TRBD1 (6 bases). Trimming pared 7 bases from V and 7 bases from J, leaving 34 bases between. Germline V CDR1 and CDR2: LNHDA, SQIVND (reference sequence). This CDR3 region has 19 residues.

The chain links TRBV24-1 to TRBJ2-5; D might be TRBD2 (6 bases). The CDR3 contains 18 residues. With 7 bases removed from V and 0 bases from J, the gap between germline ends came to 23 bases. Germline V gives CDR1 KGHDR, CDR2 SFDVKD. CDR3 nucleotides: TGTGCCACCAGCGGAGGGGTTATCGGGCGATTGTACCAAGAGACCCAGTACTTC. Translated: CATSGGVIGRLYQETQYF.

This chain connects TRBV5-1 to TRBJ1-3; D unresolved. The CDR3 runs to 13 residues. The germline CDR1 and CDR2 sequences are SGHRS and YFSETQ. V was clipped by 4 bases and J by 5 bases, with 10 bases between them. This chain's CDR3 is CASSRDPRNTIYF. In DNA, the CDR3 is TGCGCCAGCAGCCGGGATCCCAGAAACACCATATATTTT.

The chain joins TRBV11-1 to TRBJ2-7, with a tentative D call TRBD1 (5 bases). Germline V gene data show CDR1 as SGHAT and CDR2 as FQDESV (reference sequence). The V and J ends lost 2 bases and 6 bases respectively, with 11 bases between them. This CDR3 is built from 13 residues. CDR3 DNA: TGTGCCAGCAGCTTAAGCAGGGATGGCGAGCAGTACTTC. Its protein product is CASSLSRDGEQYF.

Note on this clone: This same CDR3 is encoded by further DNA sequences in the sample. The chain recombines TRBV5-1 with TRBJ2-7; no reliable D call. The ends were cut back, 3 bases at V and 3 bases at J, with 4 bases in the middle. Germline CDR1 and CDR2: SGHRS and YFSETQ. This CDR3 contains 11 residues. The CDR3 spells CASSSHYEQYF. CDR3 bases: TGCGCCAGCAGCTCCCACTACGAGCAGTACTTC.

V is TRBV11-2 and J is TRBJ2-2; maybe TRBD2 (6 bases). CDR1 and CDR2 (germline): SGHAT, FQNNGV. V was trimmed by 5 bases and J by 5 bases, leaving 9 bases between them. This CDR3 comprises 13 residues. CDR3 DNA: TGTGCCAGCAGCCCCCTAGCGACCGGGGAGCTGTTTTTT. Encoded protein: CASSPLATGELFF. The full variable domain, completed using reference TRBV11-2 and TRBJ2-2, is EAGVAQSPRYKIIEKRQSVAFWCNPISGHATLYWYQQILGQGPKLLIQFQNNGVVDDSQLPKDRFSAERLKGVDSTLKIQPAKLEDSAVYLCASSPLATGELFFGEGSRLTVL.